The 29 T cell receptor beta chains listed next were all sequenced from one sample in a study of blood T cells in healthy people across ages. It was with a sample-barcoded 5' primer and a J-beta primer mix that a second PCR of about 7 to 12 cycles was run. TCRdb called the 5' RACE reads again in MiXCR, with one record for every CDR3 protein. Of about 1 million distinct CDR3 sequences listed, 40% to 50% are singletons. The sequenced sample consisted of blood. These TCRs come from a woman in her fifties or sixties in good health.

The chain carries TRBV27 and TRBJ2-2; the D gene is possibly TRBD1 (6 bases). V dropped 3 bases and J dropped 5 bases, with 10 bases sitting between them. This CDR3 is 14 amino acids long. CDR1 and CDR2 (germline): MNHEY, SMNVEV (reference sequence). This CDR3 is CASSLAGDTGELFF. CDR3 in DNA: TGTGCCAGCAGTTTGGCAGGGGATACCGGGGAGCTGTTTTTT.

The rearrangement uses TRBV20-1 and TRBJ1-4, with no clear D. The CDR3 is made up of 14 amino acids. Trimming pared 5 bases from V and 2 bases from J, leaving 12 bases between. CDR1 is DFQATT and CDR2 is SNEGSKA in the germline V gene (reference sequence). The CDR3 DNA reads as TGCAGTGCTCCCCCGTGGACCACTAATGAAAAACTGTTTTTT. It specifies CSAPPWTTNEKLFF.

The CDR3, as DNA: TGTGCCAGCAGCGCCGGATCCGGAGGGGATGAAAAACTGTTTTTT. It encodes CASSAGSGGDEKLFF. The chain employs TRBV9 and TRBJ1-4, with D perhaps matching TRBD1 (5 bases). The V gene lost 3 bases and the J gene lost 6 bases, with 15 bases spanning the gap. This CDR3 has 15 residues. The V gene's germline CDR1 is SGDLS and CDR2 YYNGEE.

The chain uses TRBV28 and TRBJ2-5, with a weak D call TRBD1 (8 bases). V dropped 5 bases and J dropped 1 base, with 14 bases sitting between them. Germline values: CDR1 MDHEN, CDR2 SYDVKM. The CDR3 spans 15 residues. CDR3 loop: CASSSTGGGQETQYF. The CDR3 DNA is TGTGCCAGCAGTAGTACAGGGGGGGGCCAAGAGACCCAGTACTTC.

This chain links TRBV4-2 with TRBJ2-1; 8 bases line up with TRBD2. The germline gives CDR1 LGHNA, CDR2 YNFKEQ. J gave up 7 bases and V 4 bases, and 6 bases lay outside the gene matches. The CDR3 totals 14 residues. The CDR3 nucleotides read TGTGCCAGCAGCCCGAGCGGGAGATGGAATGAGCAGTTCTTC. Its translation is CASSPSGRWNEQFF.

As to this clonotype: A much larger clone differs by one base, so this may be a read error. The chain joins TRBV6-1 to TRBJ2-7; D possibly uses TRBD1 or TRBD2 (6 bases each). The germline V gene encodes CDR1 MNHNS and CDR2 SASEGT. This CDR3 comprises 14 residues. CDR3 DNA: TGTGCCAGCAGCGAAGCGCAGGGGAGGTACGAGCAGTACTTC. This gives the protein CASSEAQGRYEQYF.

This clonotype has just one count. The chain uses TRBV20-1 and TRBJ1-2; 8 nucleotides line up with TRBD1. CDR1 is DFQATT, CDR2 SNEGSKA, per germline (reference sequence). The CDR3 covers 15 residues. After removal of 0 bases from V and 5 bases from J, the junction contained 8 bases not matched to a gene. The CDR3 DNA reads as TGCAGTGCTAGAGATCGGGACAGGTCTAGATATGGCTACACCTTC. Translated, it gives CSARDRDRSRYGYTF.

The chain links TRBV9 to TRBJ2-4; D is undetermined. The J call could be wrong; TRBJ2-7 is a better fit for the DNA end. Looked up from germline, CDR1 is SGDLS and CDR2 is YYNGEE. This CDR3 has 14 residues. DNA for the CDR3: TGTGCCAGCAGCGTATTGGACGTAAGGGCCGAGCAGTACTTC. Amino acids: CASSVLDVRAEQYF.

The rearrangement joins TRBV6-5 to TRBJ2-3, with D perhaps matching TRBD2 (6 bases). Trimming took off 2 bases at V and 0 bases at J, with 12 bases between the two ends. This CDR3 has 16 amino acids. Germline loops: CDR1 MNHEY, CDR2 SVGAGI. CDR3 in amino acids: CASSYAGGASTDTQYF. The CDR3 nucleotides are TGTGCCAGCAGTTACGCGGGCGGGGCGAGCACAGATACGCAGTATTTT.

The J gene is TRBJ2-7, the V gene TRBV24-1; D is perhaps TRBD2 (6 bases). Trimming left V 4 bases short and J 6 bases short, with 18 bases between. This CDR3 is built from 15 residues. Germline V gene sequence: CDR1 KGHDR, CDR2 SFDVKD. CDR3 protein: CATSESGGFVGEQYF. The CDR3 DNA reads TGTGCCACCAGTGAGAGTGGAGGGTTTGTAGGCGAGCAGTACTTC.

The rearrangement joins TRBV6-6 to TRBJ2-3; D uncertain. The V gene's germline CDR1 is MNHNY and CDR2 SVGAGI (reference sequence). The CDR3 spans 14 residues. The V gene lost 2 bases and the J gene lost 6 bases, with 12 bases spanning the gap. The DNA of the CDR3 is TGTGCCAGCAGTTACCCCTCCAAGCAGGATACGCAGTATTTT. Encoded protein: CASSYPSKQDTQYF.

The V gene is TRBV13, the J gene TRBJ2-1; the D is unclear. The CDR3 runs to 16 residues. Germline V lookup: CDR1 PRHDT, CDR2 FYEKMQ (reference sequence). Between the trimmed V and J ends, which lost 6 bases and 3 bases, there was a span of 18 bases. CDR3 loop: CASSFRADKIYNEQFF. The CDR3 DNA follows: TGTGCCAGCAGTTTTCGGGCGGATAAAATCTACAATGAGCAGTTCTTC.

The chain is built from TRBV9 and TRBJ2-5; D unclear. Trimming pared 4 bases from V and 11 bases from J, leaving 18 bases between. The CDR3 is 13 amino acids. The germline CDR1 and CDR2 sequences are SGDLS and YYNGEE. The CDR3 sequence is CASSMGTYNEQYF. The CDR3 coding sequence is TGTGCCAGCAGCATGGGAACCTACAATGAGCAGTACTTC. Filled out from reference TRBV9 and TRBJ2-5, the complete variable domain reads DSGVTQTPKHLITATGQRVTLRCSPRSGDLSVYWYQQSLDQGLQFLIQYYNGEERAKGNILERFSAQQFPDLHSELNLSSLELGDSALYFCASSMGTYNEQYFGPGTRLLVL.

This clonotype was found a few times. The chain uses TRBV5-5 and TRBJ1-1; TRBD1 is a possible D gene (6 bases). Trimming took 4 bases from V and 5 from J, leaving 12 bases between them. The CDR3 extends over 13 amino acids. CDR1 SGHKS and CDR2 YYEKEE come from the germline V gene (reference sequence). The CDR3, as DNA: TGTGCCAGCAGCGAGGGGGATCAGACTGAAGCTTTCTTT. Translating it yields CASSEGDQTEAFF.

The chain employs TRBV29-1 and TRBJ2-7; TRBD1 is a possible D gene (6 bases). V lost 7 bases, J lost 6 bases, and 16 bases lay in between. Looked up from germline, CDR1 is SQVTM and CDR2 is ANQGSEA. The CDR3 spans 12 residues. CDR3 residues: CSAIPDSREQYF. The CDR3 bases are TGCAGCGCAATCCCGGACAGCCGCGAGCAGTACTTC.

V gene TRBV6-5 combines with J gene TRBJ2-5, with 9 bases aligning to TRBD2. Germline V gives CDR1 MNHEY, CDR2 SVGAGI. This CDR3 is 14 amino acids long. Losses at the gene ends were 8 bases for V and 11 bases for J; bases not matched to a gene: 15. CDR3: CASAQAGGGNEQYF. The CDR3 DNA is TGTGCCAGCGCCCAGGCGGGAGGGGGCAATGAGCAGTACTTC.

This clonotype was observed many times. The chain joins TRBV29-1 to TRBJ1-4, with 7 bases fitting TRBD1. After removal of 6 bases from V and 7 bases from J, the junction contained 8 bases not matched to a gene. The length of the CDR3 is 13 residues. From germline, CDR1 is SQVTM and CDR2 ANQGSEA. CDR3 nucleotides: TGCAGCGTGCGACAGGGTGGGAGTGAAAAACTGTTTTTT. This codes for CSVRQGGSEKLFF.

This clonotype has more than one count but fewer than ten. The chain couples TRBV29-1 to TRBJ1-1, with TRBD1 as a possible D gene (5 bases). Trimming took off 2 bases at V and 5 bases at J, with 12 bases between the two ends. This CDR3 has 13 amino acids. Germline V gene sequence: CDR1 SQVTM, CDR2 ANQGSEA. The CDR3 DNA follows: TGCAGCGTTGAAAAAATGGGGGGGACTGAAGCTTTCTTT. This codes for CSVEKMGGTEAFF. The whole variable domain, filled in from reference TRBV29-1 and TRBJ1-1, reads SAVISQKPSRDICQRGTSLTIQCQVDSQVTMMFWYRQQPGQSLTLIATANQGSEATYESGFVIDKFPISRPNLTFSTLTVSNMSPEDSSIYLCSVEKMGGTEAFFGQGTRLTVV.

The chain joins TRBV27 to TRBJ2-7; a weak D match, TRBD2 (6 bases). Germline CDR1 and CDR2: MNHEY and SMNVEV (reference sequence). V shed 3 bases and J shed 2 bases, with 11 bases lying between them. This CDR3 has 14 residues. CDR3 loop: CASSFLSGAYEQYF. CDR3 nucleotide sequence: TGTGCCAGCAGTTTTCTGTCGGGGGCCTACGAGCAGTACTTC.

The CDR3 loop is CSASQAGNEQFF. The CDR3 DNA follows: TGCAGTGCTAGTCAGGCAGGGAATGAGCAGTTCTTC. The chain employs TRBV20-1 and TRBJ2-1; D perhaps matches TRBD1 (5 bases). The CDR3 extends over 12 amino acids. V was shortened by 3 bases and J by 7 bases, with 10 bases between the two germline ends. Per the germline V gene, CDR1 is DFQATT and CDR2 is SNEGSKA (reference sequence).

The gene calls are TRBV9 and TRBJ2-1; TRBD1 matches at 9 bases. Germline trimming cut 2 bases from V and 13 bases from J; bases unmatched to any gene: 7. The CDR3 has 13 residues. Germline V gene sequence: CDR1 SGDLS, CDR2 YYNGEE. The CDR3 sequence is CASSVLGTGGQFF. The CDR3, as DNA: TGTGCCAGCAGCGTCCTAGGAACAGGGGGCCAGTTCTTC.

V gene TRBV29-1 combines with J gene TRBJ2-3; D unresolved. The germline V and J ends were trimmed by 7 bases and 0 bases, with 14 bases remaining between them. This CDR3 spans 14 amino acids. Germline V CDR1 and CDR2: SQVTM, ANQGSEA. The CDR3 region is CSGFETSSTDTQYF. DNA for the CDR3: TGCAGCGGGTTCGAGACCTCTAGCACAGATACGCAGTATTTT.

This chain joins TRBV30 and TRBJ1-2; 9 bases are shared with TRBD1. The J segment lost 4 bases and the V segment lost 3 bases, leaving 9 bases of the junction unmatched. CDR3 length: 15 residues. Germline-derived CDR1 and CDR2 are GTSNPN and SVGIG (reference sequence). In nucleotides, the CDR3 is TGTGCCTGGAGGCCCCTGGGACAGGGCGTCTATGGCTACACCTTC. It codes for CAWRPLGQGVYGYTF.

The chain joins TRBV20-1 to TRBJ2-3, with 10 bases matching TRBD1. J lost 3 bases, V lost 3 bases, and 9 bases had no gene match. This CDR3 comprises 16 residues. CDR1 and CDR2 from the germline V gene are DFQATT and SNEGSKA (reference sequence). The CDR3: CSASPLDRGLTDTQYF. The CDR3 DNA follows: TGCAGTGCTAGCCCCCTCGACAGGGGGCTTACAGATACGCAGTATTTT.

This chain joins TRBV20-1 and TRBJ2-1, with TRBD2 matching 7 bases. V was pared by 1 base and J by 12 bases, with 3 bases of the junction left unmatched. Germline lookup yields CDR1 DFQATT and CDR2 SNEGSKA (reference sequence). The CDR3 length is 11 residues. CDR3 coding DNA: TGCAGTGCTAGAGTAGCGGGTATGCAGTTCTTC. It specifies CSARVAGMQFF.

This sequence joins TRBV29-1 and TRBJ1-2; D gene uncertain. Looked up from germline, CDR1 is SQVTM and CDR2 is ANQGSEA. Trimming removed 4 bases at V and 2 bases at J, with 20 bases between. This CDR3 is 16 amino acids long. The CDR3 DNA is TGCAGCGTTGGTGAACGGACGGGGATCGGCAACTATGGCTACACCTTC. Its translation is CSVGERTGIGNYGYTF. Based on the CDR3 plus reference TRBV29-1 and TRBJ1-2, the full variable domain is SAVISQKPSRDICQRGTSLTIQCQVDSQVTMMFWYRQQPGQSLTLIATANQGSEATYESGFVIDKFPISRPNLTFSTLTVSNMSPEDSSIYLCSVGERTGIGNYGYTFGSGTRLTVV.

The table lists this clonotype with a count of one. V gene TRBV29-1 combines with J gene TRBJ1-1, with a weak D call TRBD1 (5 bases). V was clipped by 3 bases and J by 4 bases, with 15 bases between them. Per germline, CDR1 SQVTM and CDR2 ANQGSEA. This CDR3 contains 14 residues. CDR3 protein: CSVDSQGGGTEAFF. For the CDR3, the DNA is TGCAGCGTTGATTCTCAGGGTGGGGGCACTGAAGCTTTCTTT.

Only a few counts were recorded for this clonotype. The V call is TRBV11-2, the J call TRBJ2-7; possible D gene TRBD1, 6 bases. V lost 5 bases, J lost 0 bases, and 14 bases lay in between. Per the germline V gene, CDR1 is SGHAT and CDR2 is FQNNGV. This CDR3 has 15 amino acids. The CDR3 spells CASSNNRESSYEQYF. The CDR3, as DNA: TGTGCCAGCAGCAACAACAGGGAGAGCTCCTACGAGCAGTACTTC.

The V gene is TRBV7-2, the J gene TRBJ2-1, with TRBD2 identical over 8 bases. The CDR3 has 14 residues. J gave up 7 bases and V 5 bases, and 7 bases lay outside the gene matches. Looked up from germline, CDR1 is SGHTA and CDR2 is FQGNSA. The CDR3 is CASSRGGLGNEQFF. The DNA of the CDR3 is TGTGCCAGCAGCCGGGGGGGGTTAGGGAATGAGCAGTTCTTC.